This section outlines one TCR beta chain sequence together with its context. This sample was included in a study of CD8 T cells in Susac syndrome. Random hexamers were used to reverse transcribe an amount of roughly 0.45 to 1 ug RNA. It was immunoSEQ multiplex PCR that amplified TCR beta CDR3 across 54 Vbeta and 13 Jbeta. TCRdb redid the calling of the immunoSEQ multiplex PCR reads with MiXCR, one entry per CDR3 protein. The sample lists 150,000 to 200,000 distinct CDR3 sequences; around 93% were seen once. V lost 3 bases and J lost 0, with 15 bases in between. Germline lookup yields CDR1 SGHDT and CDR2 YYEEEE. The length of the CDR3 is 17 residues.

Sequenced input: CD4+ T cells from PBMCs. This TCR came from a human donor in good health. This sequence joins TRBV5-6 and TRBJ2-2; D might be TRBD1 (5 bases). The DNA of the CDR3 is TGTGCCAGCAGCTCTTTTATGACAGAATCGAACACCGGGGAGCTGTTTTTT. Residues: CASSSFMTESNTGELFF. The entire variable domain, with the rest obtained from reference TRBV5-6 and TRBJ2-2, is as follows: DAGVTQSPTHLIKTRGQQVTLRCSPKSGHDTVSWYQQALGQGPQFIFQYYEEEERQRGNFPDRFSGHQFPNYSSELNVNALLLGDSALYLCASSSFMTESNTGELFFGEGSRLTVL.